This TCR beta chain was recorded in a study of blood T cell repertoires in COVID-19. Germline values: CDR1 MDHEN, CDR2 SYDVKM. This CDR3 has 13 amino acids. With 10 bases removed from V and 6 bases from J, the gap between germline ends came to 15 bases. Per the original methods: The authors estimated nucleated cell counts from reference gene primer amplification. Sequencing used immunoSEQ multiplex PCR; TCRdb keeps in-frame clones, though not all of them. That table furnishes V, J and clone size, whereas the DNA furnished D and trimming. The sample holds 130,000 or so clones, about four fifths seen once.

The sequence derives from a man in his fifties or sixties with acute or convalescent COVID-19. V and J are TRBV28 and TRBJ2-2; possibly TRBD1 for D (5 bases). Sequenced sample: peripheral blood. CDR3 sequence reads: CATSGNGAGELFF. Written as DNA, the CDR3 is TGTGCCACCTCAGGGAATGGGGCCGGGGAGCTGTTTTTT.